These T cell receptor beta chains were read from a single sample in a study of blood T cell repertoires in COVID-19. Measured with immunoSEQ multiplex PCR; TCRdb has only the in-frame clones, and not every one. The sample lists about 310,000 clones, around nine tenths occurring once. The specimen sequenced was PBMCs or T cells enriched from blood (not recorded which). Receptors originate from a man in his fifties or sixties who had recovered from COVID-19. Each CDR3 is given with its conserved first and last residue. A D gene is named only where the DNA matches it firmly.

J gene	CDR3 length	D gene	V gene	CDR3 protein	CDR3 DNA
TRBJ2-2	15	TRBD1	TRBV2	CASSKQGLGTGELFF	TGTGCCAGCAGTAAACAGGGGTTGGGCACCGGGGAGCTGTTTTTT
TRBJ2-5	15	NA	TRBV18	CASSPSRPGEETQYF	TGTGCCAGCTCACCATCGCGTCCAGGGGAAGAGACCCAGTACTTC
TRBJ1-5	12	NA	TRBV3-1/TRBV3-2	CASSQGLGPQHF	TGTGCCAGCAGCCAAGGGCTTGGGCCCCAGCATTTT
TRBJ2-3	15	TRBD2	TRBV15	CATRWAGGPVDTQYF	TGTGCCACCAGGTGGGCGGGAGGGCCGGTAGATACGCAGTATTTT
TRBJ1-1	15	NA	TRBV15	CATRWGGWGNTEAFF	TGTGCCACCCGGTGGGGCGGCTGGGGGAACACTGAAGCTTTCTTT
TRBJ2-5	16	TRBD1	TRBV19	CASSMGPGTGEETQYF	TGTGCCAGTAGTATGGGCCCCGGGACAGGGGAAGAGACCCAGTACTTC
TRBJ2-1	17	NA	TRBV10-3	CAIMGELRGTSYNEQFF	TGTGCCATCATGGGAGAACTCAGGGGAACGTCCTACAATGAGCAGTTCTTC
TRBJ2-7	15	TRBD2	TRBV27	CASSRLAGQIYEQYF	TGTGCCAGCAGTCGATTAGCGGGCCAAATATACGAGCAGTACTTC
TRBJ2-1	15	NA	TRBV5-6	CASDRLVSSYNEQFF	TGTGCCAGCGACCGACTAGTATCCTCCTACAATGAGCAGTTCTTC
TRBJ2-5	15	TRBD2	TRBV7-3	CASSPSAGARETQYF	TGTGCCAGCAGCCCCTCAGCGGGGGCCCGTGAGACCCAGTACTTC
TRBJ2-1	14	NA	TRBV27	CASSSSSPGDEQFF	TGTGCCAGCAGTTCCAGCTCCCCGGGGGATGAGCAGTTCTTC